This TCR beta chain was retrieved from a study of blood T cell repertoires in COVID-19. Germline trimming cut 6 bases from V and 8 bases from J; bases unmatched to any gene: 13. Germline V lookup: CDR1 LNHDA, CDR2 SQIVND (reference sequence). The CDR3 is 17 amino acids. Assay: immunoSEQ multiplex PCR; the TCRdb copy retains only in-frame clones and omits some. The table lists about 400,000 clones, more than 75% of them singletons. The genes are TRBV19 and TRBJ1-4; the match to TRBD1 covers 12 bases. This TCR derives from a man in his forties or fifties in a cohort exposed to, infected with or recovered from COVID-19 (not recorded which). Sequencing was done on a sample of PBMCs or T cells enriched from blood (not recorded which). For the CDR3, the DNA is TGTGCCAGTAGGGACCCGGGACAGGGGGCCGGAGGAGAAAAACTGTTTTTT. This translates into CASRDPGQGAGGEKLFF.